This T cell receptor (beta chain) appears in the sequencing data of a study of T-cell memory formation after mild COVID-19. Study-level background: TCR clusters were mostly donor specific. Study-wide results and caveats: Contracting CD8+ clones were enriched in EMRA, CD4+ mainly in CM and EM.

From 5'RACE with constant-segment primers came TCR alpha and TCR beta cDNA libraries that carried sample barcodes and UMIs. A single record per CDR3 protein comes from TCRdb applying MiXCR to the 5' RACE reads. Of approximately 290,000 distinct CDR3 sequences listed, approximately 8% are singletons. A note on this clonotype: Its antigen remains unknown.

The ends lost 4 bases at V and 6 bases at J; junction bases unmatched: 5. In germline, CDR1 is SQVTM, CDR2 ANQGSEA. This CDR3 region has 13 residues. The material sequenced was PBMCs or a T cell subset sorted from them (not recorded which). This clonotype originated in a man aged 18 to 35 who had mild COVID-19 (a few samples of this study predate the infection). Cell type and time point are not known. The chain employs TRBV29-1 and TRBJ1-4; 7 bases agree with TRBD1. The CDR3: CSVVQGGDEKLFF. CDR3 DNA sequence: TGCAGCGTTGTGCAAGGGGGCGATGAAAAACTGTTTTTT.